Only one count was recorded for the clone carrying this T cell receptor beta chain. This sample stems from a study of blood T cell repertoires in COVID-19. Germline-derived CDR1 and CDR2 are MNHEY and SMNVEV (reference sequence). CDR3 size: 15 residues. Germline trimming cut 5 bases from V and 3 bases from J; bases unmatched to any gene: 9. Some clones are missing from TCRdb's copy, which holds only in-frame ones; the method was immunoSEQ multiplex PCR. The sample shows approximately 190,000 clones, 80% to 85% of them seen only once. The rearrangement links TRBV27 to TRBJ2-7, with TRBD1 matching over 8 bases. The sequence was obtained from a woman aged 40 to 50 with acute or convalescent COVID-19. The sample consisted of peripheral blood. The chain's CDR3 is CASSPPGGGFYEQYF. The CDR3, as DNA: TGTGCCAGCAGTCCTCCAGGGGGCGGTTTCTACGAGCAGTACTTC.